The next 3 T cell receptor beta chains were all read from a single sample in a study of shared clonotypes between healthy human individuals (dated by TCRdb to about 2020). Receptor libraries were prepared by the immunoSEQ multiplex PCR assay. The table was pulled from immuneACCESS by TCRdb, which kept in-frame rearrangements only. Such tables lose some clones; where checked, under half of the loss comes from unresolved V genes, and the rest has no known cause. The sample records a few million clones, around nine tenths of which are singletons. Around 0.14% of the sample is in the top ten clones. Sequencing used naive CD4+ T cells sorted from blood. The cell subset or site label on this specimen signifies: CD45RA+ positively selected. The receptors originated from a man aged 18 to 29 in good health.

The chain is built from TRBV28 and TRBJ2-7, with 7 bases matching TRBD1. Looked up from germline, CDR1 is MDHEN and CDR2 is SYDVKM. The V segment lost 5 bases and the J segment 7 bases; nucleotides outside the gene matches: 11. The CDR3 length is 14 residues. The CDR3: CASSPQGLTGEQYF. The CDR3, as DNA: TGTGCCAGCAGTCCACAGGGGCTGACGGGAGAGCAGTACTTC.

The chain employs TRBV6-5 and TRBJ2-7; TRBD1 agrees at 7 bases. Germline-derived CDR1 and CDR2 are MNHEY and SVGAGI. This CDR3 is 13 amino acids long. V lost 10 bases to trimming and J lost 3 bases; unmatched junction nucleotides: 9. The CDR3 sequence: CAIRGTVLYEQYF. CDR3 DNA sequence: TGTGCCATCAGAGGGACAGTCCTCTACGAGCAGTACTTC.

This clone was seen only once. This chain's CDR3 is CASSVDGFQNGYTF. CDR3 DNA: TGTGCCAGCAGCGTAGATGGTTTCCAGAATGGCTACACCTTC. The chain recombines TRBV9 with TRBJ1-2; D remains unclear. V gave up 0 bases and J gave up 6 bases, with 12 bases separating them. This CDR3 spans 14 amino acids. Germline V gene data show CDR1 as SGDLS and CDR2 as YYNGEE.